This entry lists 21 T cell receptor beta chains sequenced from one sample in a study of identifying expanded T cells in peripheral blood. The protocol was immunoSEQ multiplex PCR, while the TCRdb copy is restricted to in-frame clones and leaves out a portion. The repertoire consists of roughly 100,000 clones, with about 90% occurring once and the leading ten covering 3% to 5%. The sequencing sample was made of blood. These receptor sequences come from a person aged 18 to 70 in good health.

The chain recombines TRBV30 with TRBJ1-1; the D gene is possibly TRBD1 (5 bases). Germline V gene lookup returns CDR1 GTSNPN and CDR2 SVGIG (reference sequence). Trimming removed 0 bases at V and 9 bases at J, with 5 bases between. The CDR3 spans 10 residues. The CDR3 DNA reads TGTGCCTGGAGTGTGGGGCAAGCTTTCTTT. Its protein is CAWSVGQAFF.

This clone was found once. This chain connects TRBV7-2 to TRBJ2-1; tentative D call: TRBD2 (5 bases). The CDR3 contains 15 residues. Per germline, CDR1 SGHTA and CDR2 FQGNSA. V dropped 7 bases and J dropped 0 bases, with 13 bases sitting between them. In nucleotides, the CDR3 is TGTGCCAGCACCACGGAGGCCAGCTCCTACAATGAGCAGTTCTTC. Translation: CASTTEASSYNEQFF.

The chain employs TRBV5-1 and TRBJ1-4; no firm D call. The CDR3 sequence is 15 residues long. The germline CDR1 and CDR2 sequences are SGHRS and YFSETQ. Trimming stripped 2 bases from V and 8 bases from J, with 16 bases between. For the CDR3, the DNA is TGCGCCAGCAGCTTAACGAGGGCTGATGACGAAAAACTGTTTTTT. Protein product: CASSLTRADDEKLFF.

The gene calls are TRBV9 and TRBJ2-1; 9 bases match TRBD1. Per the germline V gene, CDR1 is SGDLS and CDR2 is YYNGEE. The V gene end was trimmed by 0 bases and the J gene end by 6 bases; junction bases not matched to a gene: 4. The CDR3 totals 15 residues. CDR3 in DNA: TGTGCCAGCAGCGTAGTCACAGGGGGCTTCAATGAGCAGTTCTTC. It specifies CASSVVTGGFNEQFF. The whole variable domain, remainder taken from reference TRBV9 and TRBJ2-1, is DSGVTQTPKHLITATGQRVTLRCSPRSGDLSVYWYQQSLDQGLQFLIQYYNGEERAKGNILERFSAQQFPDLHSELNLSSLELGDSALYFCASSVVTGGFNEQFFGPGTRLTVL.

This rearrangement joins TRBV4-1 to TRBJ1-2, with 11 positions matching TRBD1. The germline CDR1 and CDR2 sequences are MGHRA and YSYEKL. Trimming at V came to 6 bases and at J to 0 bases, leaving 12 bases not matched to a gene. This CDR3 has 18 residues. The CDR3 reads CASRAIWTGGLTNYGYTF. For the CDR3, the DNA is TGCGCCAGCAGAGCCATTTGGACAGGGGGCCTTACTAACTATGGCTACACCTTC.

The chain has TRBV19 and TRBJ1-2; possible D gene TRBD1, 5 bases. V was clipped by 4 bases and J by 5 bases, with 26 bases between them. The CDR3 extends over 18 amino acids. In germline, CDR1 is LNHDA, CDR2 SQIVND (reference sequence). CDR3 residues: CASSTPVGGGEFGYGYTF. CDR3 bases: TGTGCCAGTAGTACCCCTGTCGGAGGAGGGGAATTTGGATATGGCTACACCTTC.

The chain uses TRBV9 and TRBJ2-2, with D perhaps matching TRBD1 or TRBD2 (5 bases each). V was trimmed by 4 bases and J by 0 bases, leaving 10 bases between them. There are 15 residues in the CDR3. The V gene's germline CDR1 is SGDLS and CDR2 YYNGEE. This chain's CDR3 is CASSPGPANTGELFF. In DNA, the CDR3 is TGTGCCAGCAGCCCGGGACCGGCGAACACCGGGGAGCTGTTTTTT.

The chain recombines TRBV11-2 with TRBJ2-7; TRBD2 matches at 15 bases. The CDR3 spans 17 residues. The V gene's germline CDR1 is SGHAT and CDR2 FQNNGV. J lost 1 base, V lost 6 bases, and 7 bases had no gene match. CDR3 bases: TGTGCCAGCAGTCCTCCGGGACTAGCGGGAGGTTCCTACGAGCAGTACTTC. Translated: CASSPPGLAGGSYEQYF.

This clone was seen a single time. Here the CDR3 DNA reads TGCGCCAGCAGCACAGACAGGGGTAGGAGTCGCAATGAGCAGTTCTTC. This codes for CASSTDRGRSRNEQFF. V and J are TRBV5-1 and TRBJ2-1; 8 bases match TRBD1. Germline lookup yields CDR1 SGHRS and CDR2 YFSETQ. CDR3 length: 16 residues. V lost 4 bases, J lost 6 bases, and 12 bases stayed unmatched.

The chain recombines TRBV19 with TRBJ2-3; 8 nucleotides line up with TRBD2. Trimming cost V 4 bases and J 2 bases; bases outside gene matches: 14. Germline CDR1 is LNHDA and CDR2 is SQIVND (reference sequence). CDR3 size: 18 residues. CDR3 residues: CASSRGTWTGGNTDTQYF. The CDR3 bases are TGTGCCAGTAGTAGGGGCACTTGGACGGGAGGGAACACAGATACGCAGTATTTT.

This chain connects TRBV9 to TRBJ2-3, with D possibly matching TRBD2 (6 bases). CDR1 is SGDLS and CDR2 is YYNGEE in the germline V gene. The CDR3 has 15 residues. V dropped 7 bases and J dropped 2 bases, with 17 bases sitting between them. The CDR3 DNA is TGTGCCAGCGGTGGAGCGGGCAGACCCACAGATACGCAGTATTTT. This codes for CASGGAGRPTDTQYF.

The V gene is TRBV10-1, the J gene TRBJ2-7; D may be TRBD1 (6 bases). V was shortened by 0 bases and J by 7 bases, with 16 bases between the two germline ends. The CDR3 has 15 residues. Germline CDR1 reads WNHNN; CDR2 reads SYGVQD (reference sequence). CDR3 in DNA: TGCGCCAGCAGTGAGTCGGACACCTTAACAGGGGAGCAGTACTTC. Its protein is CASSESDTLTGEQYF.

V gene TRBV29-1 combines with J gene TRBJ2-7; no firm D call. The CDR3 totals 11 residues. Germline V gene sequence: CDR1 SQVTM, CDR2 ANQGSEA. V was trimmed by 6 bases and J by 0 bases, leaving 6 bases between them. CDR3 protein: CSVHSSYEQYF. CDR3 bases: TGCAGCGTGCATTCCTCCTACGAGCAGTACTTC.

The chain carries TRBV6-1 and TRBJ1-2; D may be TRBD1 (5 bases). This CDR3 is 11 amino acids long. CDR1 and CDR2 from the germline V gene are MNHNS and SASEGT. Between the trimmed V and J ends, which lost 5 bases and 8 bases, there was a span of 9 bases. CDR3 nucleotides: TGTGCCAGCAGTTACGGGGGAGGCTACACCTTC. Its protein product is CASSYGGGYTF.

The J gene is TRBJ2-7, the V gene TRBV7-8, with 7 bases aligning to TRBD2. Germline trimming cut 3 bases from V and 2 bases from J; bases unmatched to any gene: 7. Germline lookup yields CDR1 SGHVS and CDR2 FQNEAQ. The CDR3 is 15 residues long. The CDR3 is CASSFWGGTTYEQYF. CDR3 DNA: TGTGCCAGCAGCTTTTGGGGGGGAACTACCTACGAGCAGTACTTC.

The chain uses TRBV28 and TRBJ1-1, with a possible D match to TRBD1 (6 bases). CDR1 is MDHEN and CDR2 is SYDVKM in the germline V gene. The length of the CDR3 is 13 residues. Trimming removed 3 bases at V and 3 bases at J, with 8 bases between. The CDR3, as DNA: TGTGCCAGCAGTTTGGGGGCATACACTGAAGCTTTCTTT. It is translated as CASSLGAYTEAFF. The full variable domain, its missing parts supplied by reference TRBV28 and TRBJ1-1, is DVKVTQSSRYLVKRTGEKVFLECVQDMDHENMFWYRQDPGLGLRLIYFSYDVKMKEKGDIPEGYSVSREKKERFSLILESASTNQTSMYLCASSLGAYTEAFFGQGTRLTVV.

This clone was seen only a few times. For the CDR3, the DNA is TGTGCCAGCAGTTGGGACAGTAATCAGCCCCAGCATTTT. It translates to CASSWDSNQPQHF. V and J are TRBV2 and TRBJ1-5; the match to TRBD1 covers 7 bases. The CDR3 covers 13 residues. Looked up from germline, CDR1 is SNHLY and CDR2 is FYNNEI. The V segment lost 5 bases and the J segment 4 bases; nucleotides outside the gene matches: 2.

The rearrangement links TRBV2 to TRBJ1-1, with D unresolved. The germline V gene has CDR1 SNHLY and CDR2 FYNNEI. The CDR3 loop spans 10 amino acids. V was cut by 7 bases and J by 6 bases, with 6 bases left in between. DNA for the CDR3: TGTGCCAGCACCCTCCCTGAAGCTTTCTTT. Translating it yields CASTLPEAFF.

Concerning this clone itself: One end of the junction is discordant with germline, which a read error may explain. This sample includes further DNA sequences coding for the same CDR3. This chain connects TRBV6-4 to TRBJ2-2, with 7 bases identical to TRBD2. This CDR3 comprises 16 residues. Germline loops: CDR1 MRHNA, CDR2 SNTAGT. The CDR3 nucleotides are TGTGCCAGCAATGGACTAGGTATCGAGGAGTCCGGGGAGTTGTTTTTT. It yields the protein CASNGLGIEESGELFF.

The chain employs TRBV5-4 and TRBJ2-5; unclear D gene. The CDR3 has 13 amino acids. V lost 2 bases and J lost 4, with 9 bases in between. Per germline, CDR1 SGHNT and CDR2 YYREEE (reference sequence). In nucleotides, the CDR3 is TGTGCCAGCAGCTTTGGGCGTGGAGAGACCCAGTACTTC. Protein product: CASSFGRGETQYF.

The genes are TRBV2 and TRBJ2-2; D is ambiguous. In germline, CDR1 is SNHLY, CDR2 FYNNEI. The CDR3 has 13 amino acids. The V and J ends lost 6 bases and 1 base respectively, with 6 bases between them. This CDR3 reads CASREMNTGELFF. Here the CDR3 DNA reads TGTGCCAGCAGAGAAATGAACACCGGGGAGCTGTTTTTT. The variable domain in full, with the rest retrieved from reference TRBV2 and TRBJ2-2, is EPEVTQTPSHQVTQMGQEVILRCVPISNHLYFYWYRQILGQKVEFLVSFYNNEISEKSEIFDDQFSVERPDGSNFTLKIRSTKLEDSAMYFCASREMNTGELFFGEGSRLTVL.